This entry lists 14 T cell receptor beta chains sequenced from one sample in a study of T cell responses to AZD1222 COVID-19 vaccine (dated by TCRdb to about 2021). Library creation used the immunoSEQ multiplex PCR assay. TCRdb limited this immuneACCESS table to in-frame rearrangements with V and J called. A share of clones is missing; checked studies link under half to unresolved V genes, and the rest is unexplained. Recorded for this sample are about 130,000 clones; 90% to 95% of them occurred a single time. The ten largest make up 6% to 7% of the sample. In the paper's terms, the time point label means: about 28 days (+/-7) after the second vaccine dose. Specimen: peripheral blood, collected 28 days after the second AZD1222 dose. These receptor sequences come from an adult who received the AZD1222 COVID-19 vaccine.

The chain combines TRBV6-5 with TRBJ1-2; no firm D call. The CDR3 loop spans 14 amino acids. Looked up from germline, CDR1 is MNHEY and CDR2 is SVGAGI. The V and J ends lost 6 bases and 3 bases respectively, with 14 bases between them. CDR3 nucleotide sequence: TGTGCCAGCAGACAACTTGGGGTGGACTATGGCTACACCTTC. Its protein product is CASRQLGVDYGYTF.

The rearrangement links TRBV7-9 to TRBJ1-5; TRBD1 agrees at 11 bases. This CDR3 contains 16 residues. The germline V gene encodes CDR1 SEHNR and CDR2 FQNEAQ (reference sequence). With V trimmed by 5 bases and J by 1 base, 4 bases remained unmatched. CDR3 nucleotide sequence: TGTGCCAGCAGCGGCGGACAGGGGGCGAGCAATCAGCCCCAGCATTTT. Translation: CASSGGQGASNQPQHF.

This sequence joins TRBV19 and TRBJ2-5; a weak D match, TRBD1 (6 bases). V gave up 7 bases and J gave up 1 base, with 10 bases separating them. The CDR3 extends over 13 amino acids. Germline V gene sequence: CDR1 LNHDA, CDR2 SQIVND (reference sequence). The CDR3 region has the DNA TGTGCCAGTAAGGGGGTACTCCAAGAGACCCAGTACTTC. Amino acid sequence: CASKGVLQETQYF.

The chain carries TRBV10-3 and TRBJ1-1, with D uncertain. Trimming cost V 6 bases and J 4 bases, with 18 bases left between them. In germline, CDR1 is ENHRY, CDR2 SYGVKD. The CDR3 length is 15 residues. This chain's CDR3 is CAIRHPGEGGTEAFF. The CDR3 DNA follows: TGTGCCATCAGACACCCCGGGGAGGGAGGCACTGAAGCTTTCTTT.

The gene calls are TRBV6-1 and TRBJ2-7; 7 nucleotides align to TRBD1. The trim removed 3 bases at V and 1 base at J, leaving 9 bases unmatched. Germline V gene sequence: CDR1 MNHNS, CDR2 SASEGT. The CDR3 extends over 16 amino acids. The CDR3 DNA follows: TGTGCCAGCAGTGAGCGCCCGGACAGGTCTTCCTACGAGCAGTACTTC. This codes for CASSERPDRSSYEQYF.

This chain uses TRBV19 with TRBJ1-5; no reliable D call. Trimming cost V 1 base and J 6 bases, with 13 bases left between them. The CDR3 contains 15 residues. CDR1 and CDR2 (germline): LNHDA, SQIVND (reference sequence). The DNA for the CDR3 is TGTGCCAGTAGTATAGGATTCTCGGTCGGTCAGCCCCAGCATTTT. This encodes CASSIGFSVGQPQHF.

This chain's CDR3 is CASSLLGPLTSGGFGNTIYF. CDR3 sequence (DNA): TGCGCCAGCAGCTTGTTGGGACCGCTGACATCGGGGGGATTCGGAAACACCATATATTTT. The chain recombines TRBV5-1 with TRBJ1-3; a possible D gene is TRBD1 (5 bases). Trimming removed 1 base from V and 4 bases from J, with 27 bases in between. CDR1 is SGHRS and CDR2 is YFSETQ in the germline V gene. The CDR3 runs to 20 residues.

V and J are TRBV6-5 and TRBJ2-7, with 8 positions matching TRBD1. J was trimmed by 7 bases and V by 8 bases; bases with no gene match: 10. The V gene's germline CDR1 is MNHEY and CDR2 SVGAGI. This CDR3 has 13 residues. CDR3 sequence (DNA): TGTGCCAGCGAACGGGACAGGTTCGAGGAGCAGTACTTC. This gives the protein CASERDRFEEQYF.

J is TRBJ1-1 and V is TRBV3-1 (or the pseudogene TRBV3-2), with D possibly TRBD1 on 6 matching bases. Trimming stripped 2 bases from V and 1 base from J, with 8 bases between. CDR1 LGHDT and CDR2 YNNKEL come from the germline V gene (reference sequence). There are 14 residues in the CDR3. This CDR3 is CASSQQGRNTEAFF. The DNA of the CDR3 is TGTGCCAGCAGCCAACAGGGGAGGAACACTGAAGCTTTCTTT.

The rearrangement joins TRBV7-9 to TRBJ1-1; a possible D gene is TRBD1 (5 bases). The V gene's germline CDR1 is SEHNR and CDR2 FQNEAQ (reference sequence). Trimming left V 5 bases short and J 3 bases short, with 19 bases between. This CDR3 is 16 amino acids long. CDR3 in amino acids: CASSLNGAGKYTEAFF. In DNA, the CDR3 is TGTGCCAGCAGCCTCAATGGGGCAGGGAAGTACACTGAAGCTTTCTTT.

The chain couples TRBV7-9 to TRBJ1-6; a weak D match, TRBD1 (6 bases). The CDR3 contains 16 residues. Trimming pared 5 bases from V and 10 bases from J, leaving 21 bases between. In germline, CDR1 is SEHNR, CDR2 FQNEAQ (reference sequence). The CDR3 coding sequence is TGTGCCAGCAGCCTCCACTTAACAGGGATAAAGTCACCCCTCCACTTT. Translation: CASSLHLTGIKSPLHF. The entire variable domain, with the rest obtained from reference TRBV7-9 and TRBJ1-6, is as follows: DTGVSQNPRHKITKRGQNVTFRCDPISEHNRLYWYRQTLGQGPEFLTYFQNEAQLEKSRLLSDRFSAERPKGSFSTLEIQRTEQGDSAMYLCASSLHLTGIKSPLHFGNGTRLTVT.

This chain uses TRBV7-6 with TRBJ2-1; 13 nucleotides line up with TRBD2. The CDR3 contains 20 residues. The trim removed 2 bases at V and 3 bases at J, leaving 13 bases unmatched. Per germline, CDR1 SGHVS and CDR2 FNYEAQ. The CDR3 loop reads CASSLTPPRTSGGLYNEQFF. CDR3 sequence (DNA): TGTGCCAGCAGCTTAACGCCCCCCCGGACTAGCGGGGGCCTCTACAATGAGCAGTTCTTC.

The V call is TRBV5-1, the J call TRBJ2-3, with a possible D match to TRBD2 (5 bases). The germline V gene has CDR1 SGHRS and CDR2 YFSETQ. V lost 1 base and J 0 bases, leaving 9 bases between the germline ends. The CDR3 length is 15 residues. CDR3 sequence: CASSLRRPSTDTQYF. Written as DNA, the CDR3 is TGCGCCAGCAGCTTGCGGAGGCCTAGCACAGATACGCAGTATTTT.

This clone has just one count. The gene calls are TRBV18 and TRBJ2-1; TRBD2 matches at 9 bases. Germline CDR1 and CDR2: KGHSH and LQKENI. Trimming cost V 6 bases and J 7 bases; bases outside gene matches: 16. The CDR3 is made up of 17 amino acids. In DNA form, the CDR3 reads TGTGCCAGCTCGAGTGCCCCGGGACTAGCTCCGGCGAATGAGCAGTTCTTC. It is translated as CASSSAPGLAPANEQFF.